These T cell receptor beta chains were read from a single sample in a study of OX40 agonist ivuxolimab in advanced cancers. Clones were sequenced by immunoSEQ multiplex PCR, and TCRdb holds only the in-frame ones, with some missing. The sample lists around 70,000 clones, 80% to 90% seen once, with 1.1% in the top ten. This specimen was CD4+ or CD8+ T cells sorted from blood, taken in a trial of the OX40 agonist ivuxolimab. The receptors derive from an adult with an advanced solid tumor such as melanoma, head and neck, liver or kidney cancer. CDR3s include the opening cysteine and the closing phenylalanine or tryptophan. The D gene is left open where the match is weak. Part of the rows lack a size; the others show once, few, many or a class for expanded clones.

>TRBJ1-2|few|TRBD1|TRBV11-1
CASSLKGSGTASYGYTF
TGTGCCAGCAGCTTAAAAGGGTCCGGGACAGCAAGCTATGGCTACACCTTC
>TRBJ1-1|-|TRBD1|TRBV19
CASSSIQGSNTEAFF
TGTGCCAGTAGTAGTATACAGGGGAGTAACACTGAAGCTTTCTTT
>TRBJ1-2|-|-|TRBV20-1
CSAEDNYGYTF
TGCAGTGCAGAGGATAACTATGGCTACACCTTC
>TRBJ2-5|-|TRBD1|TRBV7-2
CASSSRQGPKETQYF
TGTGCCAGCAGCTCCCGACAGGGGCCTAAAGAGACCCAGTACTTC
>TRBJ1-2|-|-|TRBV1
CTSSQAQRRYGYTF
TGCACCAGCAGCCAAGCTCAGAGGCGCTATGGCTACACCTTC
>TRBJ2-7|-|-|TRBV11-2
CASSLYLEQYF
TGTGCCAGCAGCTTATATCTCGAGCAGTACTTC
>TRBJ2-7|-|-|TRBV6-1
CASSTRTAGYEQYF
TGTGCCAGCAGTACCCGGACAGCGGGCTACGAGCAGTACTTC
>TRBJ1-2|-|TRBD1|TRBV10-3
CAISEPRTGGGYTF
TGTGCCATCAGTGAGCCAAGGACAGGGGGCGGCTACACCTTC
>TRBJ2-3|once|-|TRBV18
CASSPPTRSTDTQYF
TGTGCCAGCTCACCACCGACGAGGAGCACAGATACGCAGTATTTT
>TRBJ1-6|-|-|TRBV6-1
CASSELNNSPLHF
TGTGCCAGCAGTGAGCTAAACAATTCACCCCTCCACTTT
>TRBJ1-2|few|TRBD1|TRBV4-3
CASSQDPKGAYGYTF
TGCGCCAGCAGCCAAGATCCAAAGGGGGCGTATGGCTACACCTTC
>TRBJ2-5|-|TRBD1|TRBV4-1
CASSRDRGLRETQYF
TGCGCCAGCAGCAGGGACAGGGGGCTGCGGGAGACCCAGTACTTC
>TRBJ2-7|-|-|TRBV7-9
CASSLLNVRQGNILEQYF
TGTGCCAGCAGCTTGTTAAATGTGCGGCAGGGGAATATTTTGGAGCAGTACTTC
>TRBJ2-5|-|TRBD1|TRBV4-3
CASSDRGKQETQYF
TGCGCCAGCAGCGACAGGGGAAAACAAGAGACCCAGTACTTC
>TRBJ1-5|once|-|TRBV19
CASSHFGPRQPQHF
TGTGCCAGTAGTCACTTTGGTCCCAGGCAGCCCCAGCATTTT
>TRBJ2-7|-|-|TRBV9
CASSVDNWGSGEQYF
TGTGCCAGCAGCGTGGACAATTGGGGTTCAGGCGAGCAGTACTTC
>TRBJ1-2|-|TRBD1|TRBV27
CASSFRTGYGYTF
TGTGCCAGCAGTTTCAGGACAGGGTATGGCTACACCTTC
>TRBJ1-6|-|-|TRBV5-1
CASSLQQGNSPLHF
TGCGCCAGCAGCTTACAACAGGGAAATTCACCCCTCCACTTT
>TRBJ1-4|-|-|TRBV6-1
CASSQQGPLNEKLFF
TGTGCCAGCAGTCAACAGGGCCCCCTGAATGAAAAACTGTTTTTT
>TRBJ1-1|-|TRBD1|TRBV23-1
CASLTCRGLPLGTEAFF
TGCGCCAGCCTTACGTGCAGGGGGCTCCCCCTAGGCACTGAAGCTTTCTTT
>TRBJ2-3|-|TRBD2|TRBV2
CASSPTSGGAPTSTDTQYF
TGTGCCAGCAGCCCGACTAGCGGGGGGGCACCAACTAGCACAGATACGCAGTATTTT
>TRBJ2-1|-|-|TRBV5-1
CASSLLGGSSYNEQFF
TGCGCCAGCAGCTTGCTTGGGGGGAGCTCCTACAATGAGCAGTTCTTC
>TRBJ2-7|once|TRBD1|TRBV6-6
CASTSTGQGLSEQYF
TGTGCCAGCACCTCAACGGGACAGGGTCTTTCCGAGCAGTACTTC
>TRBJ2-2|-|TRBD1|TRBV7-6
CATSDRARTGELFF
TGTGCCACGTCCGACAGGGCGCGCACCGGGGAGCTGTTTTTT
>TRBJ2-2|-|TRBD1|TRBV19
CASSRQGETGELFF
TGTGCCAGTAGTCGACAGGGGGAAACCGGGGAGCTGTTTTTT
>TRBJ1-2|-|-|TRBV4-1
CASSYTGGHNYGYTF
TGCGCCAGCAGCTACACTGGGGGGCATAACTATGGCTACACCTTC
>TRBJ1-4|-|TRBD1|TRBV6-5
CASRELTGVNEKLFF
TGTGCCAGCAGAGAGCTAACAGGGGTAAATGAAAAACTGTTTTTT
>TRBJ2-7|-|TRBD1|TRBV18
CASSPQGAPRHEQYF
TGTGCCAGCTCACCACAGGGGGCTCCGCGACACGAGCAGTACTTC
>TRBJ1-2|-|TRBD1|TRBV4-1
CASSQAGTANYGYTF
TGCGCCAGCAGCCAAGCCGGGACAGCTAACTATGGCTACACCTTC
>TRBJ2-2|-|TRBD2|TRBV29-1
CSVARRGGTGELFF
TGCAGCGTTGCACGGCGGGGGGGCACCGGGGAGCTGTTTTTT
>TRBJ2-5|-|-|TRBV29-1
CSVEYDRAMAQYF
TGCAGCGTTGAATACGACAGAGCAATGGCCCAGTACTTC
>TRBJ2-5|-|TRBD2|TRBV7-2
CASNILAGGPQETQYF
TGTGCCAGCAACATACTAGCGGGGGGACCCCAAGAGACCCAGTACTTC
>TRBJ1-1|-|-|TRBV10-3
CAIHEGGRTEAFF
TGTGCCATACACGAGGGGGGGAGGACTGAAGCTTTCTTT
>TRBJ1-3|-|-|TRBV10-3
CAIRTESSGNTIYF
TGTGCCATCAGGACGGAAAGCTCTGGAAACACCATATATTTT
>TRBJ1-6|-|-|TRBV6-6
CASSKLWTGNNSPLHF
TGTGCCAGCAGCAAACTCTGGACGGGGAATAATTCACCCCTCCACTTT
>TRBJ1-2|-|-|TRBV6-1
CANKGEVRGYTF
TGTGCCAACAAAGGGGAAGTCCGGGGCTACACCTTC
>TRBJ2-1|-|TRBD1|TRBV5-8
CASSLKDRGYGTARNEQFF
TGTGCCAGCAGCTTGAAGGACAGGGGCTACGGGACTGCTCGCAATGAGCAGTTCTTC
>TRBJ2-1|-|-|TRBV18
CASSPPLHRDEQFF
TGTGCCAGCTCACCTCCGCTCCACAGGGATGAGCAGTTCTTC
>TRBJ2-6|once|-|TRBV19
CASSAQDSNSGANVLTF
TGTGCCAGTAGTGCCCAGGACAGTAACTCTGGGGCCAACGTCCTGACTTTC
>TRBJ2-7|-|-|TRBV6-6
CASSYLDTYPYEQYF
TGTGCCAGCAGTTACTTGGACACGTACCCTTACGAGCAGTACTTC
>TRBJ2-1|-|-|TRBV11-3
CASSLAGDYNEQFF
TGTGCCAGCAGCTTAGCGGGGGACTACAATGAGCAGTTCTTC
>TRBJ1-1|-|-|TRBV6-5
CASSAGDSNTEAFF
TGTGCCAGCAGTGCAGGGGATTCGAACACTGAAGCTTTCTTT
>TRBJ1-5|once|-|TRBV7-8
CASSLARGLGNQPQHF
TGTGCCAGCAGCTTAGCTCGGGGGCTCGGCAATCAGCCCCAGCATTTT
>TRBJ2-1|-|-|TRBV5-1
CASSLAAYSYNEQFF
TGCGCCAGCAGCTTGGCGGCATACTCCTACAATGAGCAGTTCTTC
>TRBJ1-4|-|-|TRBV6-1
CASKREVGRNEKLFF
TGTGCCAGCAAGCGGGAGGTCGGGAGAAATGAAAAACTGTTTTTT
>TRBJ2-5|-|-|TRBV18
CASSPPYSLQETQYF
TGTGCCAGCTCACCACCGTACAGTCTACAAGAGACCCAGTACTTC
>TRBJ2-7|once|-|TRBV5-1
CASSLASGLTSYEQYF
TGCGCCAGCAGCTTGGCGAGCGGGCTTACCTCCTACGAGCAGTACTTC
>TRBJ1-4|-|-|TRBV19
CASSIVVGQGNEKLFF
TGTGCCAGTAGTATAGTAGTCGGGCAGGGCAATGAAAAACTGTTTTTT
>TRBJ2-5|-|TRBD2|TRBV11-3
CASSVAGQETQYF
TGTGCCAGCAGCGTAGCGGGACAAGAGACCCAGTACTTC
>TRBJ2-5|once|TRBD2|TRBV10-2
CASRGTSGAQETQYF
TGCGCCAGCAGGGGGACTAGCGGGGCCCAAGAGACCCAGTACTTC
>TRBJ2-2|-|TRBD2|TRBV7-2
CASSLELAGAGELFF
TGTGCCAGCAGCTTAGAACTAGCGGGGGCCGGGGAGCTGTTTTTT
>TRBJ2-1|medium-sized|TRBD1|TRBV7-3
CASNPGGSYNEQFF
TGTGCCAGCAATCCAGGGGGCTCCTACAATGAGCAGTTCTTC
>TRBJ2-3|-|-|TRBV18
CASSPQPDRDTDTQYF
TGTGCCAGCTCACCCCAGCCGGACAGAGATACAGATACGCAGTATTTT
>TRBJ2-5|-|-|TRBV11-2
CASSLDQETQYF
TGTGCCAGCAGCTTAGACCAAGAGACCCAGTACTTC
>TRBJ1-6|-|TRBD1|TRBV7-9
CASSLEGQGNSPLHF
TGTGCCAGCAGCTTAGAAGGACAGGGAAATTCACCCCTCCACTTT
>TRBJ1-1|-|-|TRBV5-4
CASSFDAGRTEAFF
TGTGCCAGCAGCTTCGATGCAGGGAGGACTGAAGCTTTCTTT
>TRBJ1-3|-|-|TRBV7-2
CASRKYGDGSSGNTIYF
TGTGCCAGCAGAAAATACGGGGACGGGAGCTCTGGAAACACCATATATTTT
>TRBJ2-7|few|-|TRBV13
CASSIRALYEQYF
TGTGCCAGCAGCATTCGGGCCCTATACGAGCAGTACTTC